This T cell receptor (beta chain) was recorded in a study of shared clonotypes between healthy human individuals. Recent acute infections and vaccinations were absent in the healthy HIV-negative adult donors. CD4+ cells underwent separation, giving CD45RA+ naive and CD45RA-negative memory subsets. Generated by immunoSEQ multiplex PCR, the TCRdb table keeps only in-frame clones and is missing some. This sample has roughly 2.4 million clones, with approximately 94% found just once. As regards this clone: What it binds is unknown.

Germline V gives CDR1 LNHDA, CDR2 SQIVND (reference sequence). This CDR3 is built from 13 residues. Trimming cost V 4 bases and J 6 bases, with 9 bases left between them. Study-level points and caveats: Read depth was anticipated to influence clonotype sharing among donors. Unshared clonotypes carried lower generation probabilities than those common to all four donors.

This sequence originates from a man younger than 30 in good health. Sequences were obtained from naive CD4+ T cells sorted from blood. Subset indicated: CD45RA+ positively selected. The rearrangement links TRBV19 to TRBJ1-4; possibly TRBD1 for D (6 bases). The CDR3 region is CASSTGVDEKLFF. DNA for the CDR3: TGTGCCAGTAGTACAGGGGTAGATGAAAAACTGTTTTTT.